The source of this T cell receptor (beta chain) is a study of cytomegalovirus exposure and HLA in healthy donors (dated by TCRdb to the late 2010s). With regard to the full study: In an earlier analysis of 550 to 750 of the donors, 276 Gb of sequence data and approximately 120 million unique TCR beta sequences from 180 million or so T cells were reported. High-throughput TCR immunosequencing, statistical association of individual TCRs with disease status, and machine learning were combined to predict cytomegalovirus infection status. Using immunosequencing, the study profiled T cell repertoires from approximately 700 subjects and related those repertoires to cytomegalovirus serostatus. Class I and class II HLA loci were covered by the typing at four-digit resolution. Of the approximately 400 genotyped donors, 65% to 90% fell in the genetic ancestry cluster associated with self-reported Caucasian donors. The study was designed to test whether signatures of past pathogen exposure could be identified by cataloging public T cell receptors. Every discovery cohort repertoire had been produced on one sequencing platform. In an earlier analysis of roughly 540 of the donors, high-throughput TCR beta sequencing was used to judge whether each TCR beta V gene segment behaved as functional or pseudogenic. On average, 235,054 unique TCR beta nucleotide sequences were sequenced per donor among a few hundred genotyped donors of the cohort, with about 17% of those sequences being non-productive. Rather than using new phenotypic data, the later analysis identified candidate immune exposures from TCR beta sequences and from how often those sequences occurred across donors. Besides the first cohort of about 730 subjects, a separate validation cohort made up of around 120 different subjects was used. Genome-wide SNP genotypes for about 65% of the roughly 670 donors were used in a later genetic analysis, which treated that subset as a discovery cohort. In a later analysis, previously published TCR beta repertoires from 670 or so donors were re-analyzed and high-resolution HLA genotyping was added so that TCR occurrence patterns could be studied. Around 320 gigabases of sequencing data and approximately 93 million unique TCR sequences were included in an early release covering roughly 600 HLA-typed donors. The number of donors typed differed by locus, with about 629-630 for A, B, C, DRB1 and DQB1, over 500 for DQA1, approximately 580 for DPA1, and some 440 for DPB1. A few DR-DQ haplotypes were treated as single units for association and clustering because of strong linkage in the cohort. Donor age, sex, ethnicity and CMV serostatus were compiled together with the repertoire data.

Turning to this clone: Its antigen specificity is not known. No quality values exist for individual bases; no much larger clone is one base distant.

The paper's findings and limits, for the study overall: Strong co-occurrence of HLA alleles, especially DR and DQ, made assigning TCR associations to individual alleles difficult. A total of around 150 TCR beta chains were listed by the study as associated with cytomegalovirus. In a later genetic analysis, fewer N-insertions in productive TCRs were reported among donors in an Asian-associated ancestry cluster than the approximately 710-donor mean. A few of the identified cytomegalovirus-associated TCR beta chains were confirmed in vitro to be specific for cytomegalovirus antigens. Linkage disequilibrium might explain the correlated functional status among segregating V segments, but an unknown experimental factor could not be ruled out. The earlier analysis of fewer than 750 of the donors excluded some 15 rarely observed V segments, including chromosome 9 orphons, because counts were too low. While some public TCRs were present in many individuals, most TCR sequences turned up only very rarely across donors. In an earlier analysis of 587 of the donors, most TCR beta V segments were observed in productive rearrangements about 87% or about 30% of the time, broadly matching IMGT annotations. According to a later analysis, TCR association rates differed among HLA loci, with DRB1 alleles showing the most associated TCRs and HLA-C alleles showing the fewest. For the cohort, immune exposure information was limited to CMV serostatus. The authors suggested that the approach could potentially be extended to other disease states and immunological phenotypes. A further reported finding was that TCR beta sequences accurately predicted the HLA-A and HLA-B alleles for most subjects in the first cohort. A later genetic analysis associated a missense DCLRE1C variant with V-gene and J-gene trimming of TCR beta chains, and an independent cohort replicated the association. The presence/absence analyses assumed that sequencing depth was roughly uniform across donors, and that assumption may not be true. In a later analysis, HLA-associated TCR beta chains were found to be more clonally expanded and to have lower generation probabilities than equally common non-associated chains. Because HLA typing was missing for some donors at each locus, association tests included only the typed subset. In a later analysis, around 15,000 TCR beta sequences were associated with specific HLA alleles at a false discovery rate of 0.05. Several of the top co-occurrence clusters appeared to be linked to parvovirus B19, influenza, CMV and Epstein-Barr virus, according to a later analysis. A group of highly shared sequence variants was considered likely to be a technical artifact of the sequencing pipeline. Because the 87-base-pair reads could not distinguish some IMGT-functional V segments, including TRBV6-2 and TRBV6-3, those segments were excluded. This cohort had only TCR beta chains sequenced, and the lack of alpha or paired-chain data limited which features could be detected. According to a later analysis, most CMV-associated TCR beta chains appeared to be HLA-restricted, and the HLA associations seemed to be driven largely by CMV exposure. In both the original and validation cohorts, the classifier was reported to diagnose cytomegalovirus status with high specificity and sensitivity.

In total, fewer than 750 healthy bone marrow donors made up the cohort. Cohort members were all nominally healthy when sampled, although unrecorded immune exposures were likely present. The donor tested CMV seropositive and was one of the 289 seropositive cohort members. A peripheral blood sample was provided by each donor, and peripheral blood mononuclear cells were used for TCR beta sequencing. Genomic DNA was extracted from the blood cell samples with the Qiagen DNeasy Blood Extraction Kit. Measured from the cysteine to the phenylalanine, the CDR3 is 17 residues long. Only the CDR3 DNA is retained, 51 bases long and in frame from the first base. The germline V gene specifies SGHDN as CDR1 and FVKESK as CDR2. V is shortened by 0 bases, J by 9 bases, and the region joining them spans 23 bases. The library was built by means of the immunoSEQ multiplex PCR assay. The multiplex PCR relied on a mix of 60 forward primers for TCR Vbeta segments and 13 reverse primers for TCR Jbeta segments. A multiplex PCR assay on genomic DNA amplified the CDR3 region of rearranged TCR beta genes. The Illumina HiSeq System was used to sequence the amplified TCR beta libraries as 87-base-pair reads. In the original analysis: A later analysis tallied approximately 87 million unique TCR beta chains across the 610 or so repertoires, and 10 million to 11 million of those chains were shared by two or more donors. To remove PCR and sequencing errors, raw reads were error-corrected and collapsed into unique sequences using a nearest-neighbor algorithm that merged closely related sequences. To assign V, D and J gene segments, CDR3 sequences were aligned to IMGT reference sequences. For a sequence to be retained, a match of at least six nucleotides to both a V gene segment and a J gene segment was required. A rearrangement was called productive if the CDR3 had no stop codons and remained in frame with V and J, and every other rearrangement was called non-productive. CDR3 was defined according to IMGT convention as the region running from the second conserved V-encoded cysteine to the conserved J-encoded phenylalanine. Sequences without an unambiguous match to a single V gene segment were excluded from the earlier analysis of approximately 560 of the donors. An earlier analysis of 587 of the donors called V segments functional above 56.7% productive rearrangements and segregating when the between-donor standard deviation exceeded 5%. A statistical classification framework was built for diagnosing cytomegalovirus status from the catalog of TCR beta chain sequences. V and J gene assignment, in a later analysis, came from comparing TCR nucleotide sequences with IMGT/GENE-DB human TR gene sequences. In a later analysis, CDR3 sequences and most-parsimonious VDJ recombination scenarios were assigned using the TCRdist pipeline. In a later analysis, every TCR beta chain was defined by the combination of its CDR3 amino acid sequence and its V-gene family, and reads without a unique V-gene family were dropped. As a way to deal with suspected cross-contamination and a sequencing artifact, a later analysis dropped nearly 600 nucleotide sequences that were highly shared and had low generation probability. In a later analysis, a clonal expansion index was calculated for each public chain from normalized within-repertoire ranks of inferred template counts. A later analysis computed generation probabilities with a VDJ recombination model fitted to out-of-frame rearrangements, and checked the results against IGoR. In a later analysis, TCR-TCR, TCR-HLA and TCR-CMV co-occurrence was scored with hypergeometric tests, and a repertoire-size bias correction was applied to TCR pairs. In a later analysis, false discovery rates were estimated by permuting HLA or CMV assignments 20 times. In a later analysis, co-occurring TCRs were grouped using DBSCAN, and TCRdist sequence similarity was added for clustering within HLA-allele-positive subsets. For co-occurrence clustering, repertoires with fewer than 30,000 or more than 120,000 public chains were excluded, along with roughly five repertoires with anomalous nucleotide sharing. TCRdb provides this immuneACCESS table in a form limited to in-frame rearrangements. Some clones are lacking; in checked studies, under half of them reflect an unresolved V gene, and why the rest are absent is not known. V and J calls and clone size come straight from that table; D and trimming were deduced from the DNA. Recorded for this sample are under 200,000 clones; 79% of them occurred a single time. Approximately 4.7% of the sample goes to the ten largest clones.

The sequence came from a woman in her thirties in good health and CMV-seropositive. The chain links TRBV14 with TRBJ1-1; possibly the D gene is TRBD1, per 5 matching bases. Sequenced: PBMCs. This receptor has the CDR3 CASSQDSAVGGPHQAFF. The sequenced DNA is TGTGCCAGCAGCCAAGATTCGGCCGTGGGGGGTCCGCATCAAGCTTTCTTT. This CDR3, with the reference TRBV14 and TRBJ1-1 proteins standing in past its ends, gives the full variable domain EAGVTQFPSHSVIEKGQTVTLRCDPISGHDNLYWYRRVMGKEIKFLLHFVKESKQDESGMPNNRFLAERTGGTYSTLKVQPAELEDSGVYFCASSQDSAVGGPHQAFFGQGTRLTVV.